Reported below is one T cell receptor beta chain. Its cognate antigen has yet to be identified. No per-base quality is available; no much larger clone lies one base away. Receptor amplification or capture employed the immunoSEQ multiplex PCR assay. A mixture of 60 forward primers for TCR Vbeta segments and 13 reverse primers for TCR Jbeta segments was used in the multiplex PCR. The CDR3 region of rearranged TCR beta genes was amplified from genomic DNA by a multiplex PCR assay. On the Illumina HiSeq System, the amplified TCR beta libraries were sequenced as 87-base-pair reads. In the paper's pipeline: In a later analysis, tens of millions of unique TCR beta chains were counted across the 650 to 700 repertoires, and approximately 11 million of these chains were shared by at least two donors. Raw reads were error-corrected and collapsed into unique sequences with a nearest-neighbor algorithm that merged closely related sequences to remove PCR and sequencing errors. CDR3 sequences were aligned to IMGT reference sequences to assign V, D and J gene segments. For a sequence to be retained, a match of at least six nucleotides was required to both a V gene segment and a J gene segment. A rearrangement counted as productive if the CDR3 had no stop codons and remained in frame with V and J, and every other rearrangement counted as non-productive. CDR3 was defined by IMGT convention, running from the second conserved V-encoded cysteine to the conserved J-encoded phenylalanine. The earlier analysis of a few hundred of the donors excluded any sequence lacking an unambiguous match to a single V gene segment. An earlier analysis of some 500 of the donors classified V segments as functional when productive rearrangements were above 56.7% and as segregating when the standard deviation between donors was above 5%. To diagnose cytomegalovirus status from the catalog of TCR beta chain sequences, a statistical classification framework was built. V and J gene assignment, in a later analysis, came from comparing TCR nucleotide sequences with IMGT/GENE-DB human TR gene sequences. The TCRdist pipeline was used in a later analysis to assign CDR3 sequences and most-parsimonious VDJ recombination scenarios. In a later analysis, each TCR beta chain was defined by its CDR3 amino acid sequence together with its V-gene family, and reads lacking a unique V-gene family were excluded. To address suspected cross-contamination and a sequencing artifact, a later analysis removed under 600 highly shared, low-generation-probability nucleotide sequences. In a later analysis, a clonal expansion index for each public chain was calculated from normalized within-repertoire ranks of inferred template counts. In a later analysis, generation probabilities were computed with a VDJ recombination model fitted to out-of-frame rearrangements, and the resulting probabilities were checked against IGoR. In a later analysis, hypergeometric tests were used to score TCR-TCR, TCR-HLA and TCR-CMV co-occurrence, with a repertoire-size bias correction applied to TCR pairs. False discovery rates were estimated in a later analysis by permuting HLA or CMV assignments 20 times. A later analysis grouped co-occurring TCRs with DBSCAN, adding TCRdist sequence similarity when clustering within HLA-allele-positive subsets. Repertoires with fewer than 30,000 or more than 120,000 public chains were left out of co-occurrence clustering, as were roughly five repertoires with anomalous nucleotide sharing. TCRdb limited this immuneACCESS table to in-frame rearrangements with V and J called. A share of clones is missing; checked studies link under half to unresolved V genes, and the rest is unexplained. The V and J calls and the clone size are those of that table, but D and trimming were determined from the DNA. Across this sample there are roughly 100,000 clones, with 70% to 85% seen only once. In total, the top ten clones hold around 3.1% of the sample.

The data originate from a study of cytomegalovirus exposure and HLA in healthy donors (dated by TCRdb to 2017 to 2019). About the study as a whole: In an earlier analysis of roughly 590 of the donors, approximately 300 Gb of sequence data and about 110 million unique TCR beta sequences from 150 million to 200 million T cells were reported. An early release that covered about 640 HLA-typed donors contained about 290 gigabases of sequencing data and around 85 million unique TCR sequences. The genetic ancestry cluster associated with self-reported Caucasian donors included 65% to 90% of the roughly 410 genotyped donors. The aim of the study was to test whether cataloging public T cell receptors could identify signatures of past pathogen exposure. The study profiled the T cell repertoires of around 700 subjects by immunosequencing and related them to cytomegalovirus serostatus. In addition to the first cohort of around 670 subjects, a separate validation cohort of 120 different subjects was used. The study combined high-throughput TCR immunosequencing, statistical association of individual TCRs with disease status, and machine learning to predict cytomegalovirus infection status. To study patterns of TCR occurrence, a later analysis re-analyzed previously published TCR beta repertoires from several hundred donors and added high-resolution HLA genotyping. Rather than drawing on any new phenotypic data, the later analysis identified candidate immune exposures from TCR beta sequences and the way those sequences occurred across donors. An earlier analysis of approximately 640 of the donors applied high-throughput TCR beta sequencing to assess whether each TCR beta V gene segment acted as functional or pseudogenic. Donor age, sex, ethnicity and CMV serostatus were compiled together with the repertoire data. Genome-wide SNP genotypes for about 65% of the roughly 670 donors were used in a later genetic analysis, which treated that subset as a discovery cohort. All discovery cohort repertoires had been generated on a single sequencing platform. Class I and class II HLA loci were covered by the typing at four-digit resolution. Typing coverage varied by locus: about 620-630 donors for A, B, C, DRB1 and DQB1; roughly 510 for DQA1; over 600 for DPA1; roughly 450 for DPB1. Because of strong linkage in the cohort, roughly five DR-DQ haplotypes were treated as single units for association and clustering. On average, over 200,000 unique TCR beta nucleotide sequences were sequenced per donor among a few hundred genotyped donors of the cohort, with roughly a sixth of those sequences being non-productive.

The cohort comprised 550 to 700 healthy bone marrow donors. All cohort members were sampled while nominally healthy, although unrecorded immune exposures were likely present. The donor was CMV seronegative and was included in the group of around 320 seronegative cohort members. Every donor gave a peripheral blood sample, and the peripheral blood mononuclear cells from that sample were used for TCR beta sequencing. Genomic DNA was extracted from the blood cell samples with the Qiagen DNeasy Blood Extraction Kit. General findings and caveats noted by the study authors: CMV serostatus was the only immune exposure information available for the cohort. Correlated functional status among segregating V segments might reflect linkage disequilibrium, but an unknown experimental factor could not be ruled out. Strong co-occurrence of HLA alleles, especially DR and DQ, made assigning TCR associations to individual alleles difficult. The authors suggested that the approach could potentially be generalized to other disease states and immunological phenotypes. In the study, approximately 160 TCR beta chains were listed as associated with cytomegalovirus. In both the original and validation cohorts, the classifier was reported to diagnose cytomegalovirus status with high specificity and sensitivity. Most TCR sequences were observed very rarely across donors, whereas some public TCRs were present in many individuals. Compared with the roughly 670-donor mean, donors in an Asian-associated ancestry cluster had fewer N-insertions in productive TCRs, according to a later genetic analysis. This cohort had only TCR beta chains sequenced, and the lack of alpha or paired-chain data limited which features could be detected. Because the 87-base-pair reads could not distinguish some IMGT-functional V segments, including TRBV6-2 and TRBV6-3, those segments were excluded. The presence/absence analyses assumed that sequencing depth was roughly uniform across donors, and that assumption may not be true. A few of the identified cytomegalovirus-associated TCR beta chains were confirmed in vitro to be specific for cytomegalovirus antigens. According to a later analysis, parvovirus B19, influenza, CMV and Epstein-Barr virus appeared linked to several top co-occurrence clusters. An association between a missense DCLRE1C variant and V-gene and J-gene trimming of TCR beta chains was found in a later genetic analysis and replicated in an independent cohort. A later analysis found that HLA-associated TCR beta chains were more clonally expanded and had lower generation probabilities than equally common non-associated chains. A cluster of highly shared sequence variants was judged likely to represent a technical artifact of the sequencing pipeline. Broadly in line with IMGT annotations, most TCR beta V segments showed up in productive rearrangements about 87% or about 30% of the time in an earlier analysis of approximately 600 of the donors. Because counts were too low, about 18 rarely observed V segments, including chromosome 9 orphons, were left out of the earlier analysis of 587 of the donors. Because some donors lacked HLA typing at each locus, the association tests relied only on the typed subset. According to a later analysis, TCR association rates differed among HLA loci, with DRB1 alleles showing the most associated TCRs and HLA-C alleles showing the fewest. According to a later analysis, most CMV-associated TCR beta chains appeared to be HLA-restricted, and the HLA associations seemed to be driven largely by CMV exposure. At a false discovery rate of 0.05, a later analysis linked under 20,000 TCR beta sequences to specific HLA alleles. A further reported finding was that TCR beta sequences accurately predicted the HLA-A and HLA-B alleles for most subjects in the first cohort.

Looking up the germline V gene yields CDR1 SGHAT and CDR2 FQNNGV. The CDR3 goes from the cysteine to the phenylalanine over 16 residues. The sequence is cut down to CDR3 DNA, 48 bases in frame from base 1. The sequenced sample consisted of PBMCs. This sequence uses TRBV11-2 and TRBJ2-5, with 7 central nucleotides matching TRBD2. The end of the DNA is better explained by TRBJ2-7, so the J call may be wrong. This sequence originates from a woman in her 40s in good health and CMV-seronegative. The CDR3 amino acid sequence is: CASSGPAGAVIYEQYF. The bases are TGTGCCAGCAGCGGACCCGCGGGAGCGGTAATCTACGAGCAGTACTTC.